The rows below give T cell receptor beta chains drawn from one sample of a study of blood T cell repertoires in COVID-19. The method was immunoSEQ multiplex PCR; TCRdb's version includes in-frame clones alone and lacks a portion of them. The profile shows around 170,000 clones, roughly 88% of them singletons. The sequenced material came from peripheral blood. The source of these receptors is a woman aged 55-69 years with acute or convalescent COVID-19. Both conserved end residues are part of each CDR3. The D gene is left open where the match is weak. For some rows the clone size is stated as once, few or many, or as a class when expanded; others skip it.

d_call clone_size j_call v_call cdr3_aa cdr3_nt
- - TRBJ1-1 TRBV11-2 CASSFIRGGNTEAFF TGTGCCAGCAGCTTCATCCGGGGGGGGAACACTGAAGCTTTCTTT
- - TRBJ2-3 TRBV5-8 CASSLRQGTGDTQYF TGTGCCAGCAGCTTGAGGCAGGGGACGGGAGATACGCAGTATTTT
TRBD1 - TRBJ1-5 TRBV2 CASSGTGNVPQHF TGTGCCAGCAGTGGGACAGGGAATGTTCCCCAGCATTTT
TRBD2 - TRBJ2-1 TRBV11-1 CASSTSGGVYNEQFF TGTGCCAGCAGCACTAGCGGGGGGGTCTACAATGAGCAGTTCTTC
TRBD1 few TRBJ2-4 TRBV5-4 CASSQTGGRAKNIQYF TGTGCCAGCAGCCAGACAGGGGGCCGTGCCAAAAACATTCAGTACTTC
TRBD1 few TRBJ1-3 TRBV7-2 CASSARTGPNSGNTIYF TGTGCCAGCAGCGCTCGGACAGGGCCCAACTCTGGAAACACCATATATTTT
- few TRBJ1-2 TRBV2 CASNSFDNYGYTF TGTGCCAGCAACTCATTCGATAACTATGGCTACACCTTC
TRBD2 - TRBJ2-4 TRBV14 CASSPLAGATKNIQYF TGTGCCAGCAGCCCCCTAGCGGGGGCGACCAAAAACATTCAGTACTTC
TRBD1 - TRBJ1-5 TRBV6-2/TRBV6-3 CASSADRGANQPQHF TGTGCCAGCAGCGCGGACAGGGGTGCGAATCAGCCCCAGCATTTT
- - TRBJ1-4 TRBV9 CASSVVPGIPNEKLFF TGTGCCAGCAGCGTAGTTCCCGGGATACCTAATGAAAAACTGTTTTTT
- once TRBJ1-4 TRBV10-3 CAISGGPSGNEKLFF TGTGCCATCAGTGGGGGGCCCTCGGGTAATGAAAAACTGTTTTTT
- few TRBJ1-2 TRBV6-2/TRBV6-3 CASSYSGQRNYGYTF TGTGCCAGCAGTTACTCTGGACAGAGAAACTATGGCTACACCTTC
- - TRBJ2-2 TRBV30 CAWSVGRDPANTGELFF TGTGCCTGGAGTGTGGGGCGGGACCCCGCGAACACCGGGGAGCTGTTTTTT
TRBD1 few TRBJ1-1 TRBV6-5 CASSRYRGPNTEAFF TGTGCCAGCAGCCGTTACAGGGGGCCTAACACTGAAGCTTTCTTT
TRBD1 - TRBJ1-2 TRBV7-2 CASSIRQGGVRYGYTF TGTGCCAGCAGCATCAGACAGGGCGGAGTGAGATATGGCTACACCTTC
TRBD1 - TRBJ2-7 TRBV6-9 CASSVSSGQGTYEQYF TGTGCCAGCAGTGTTTCCTCGGGACAGGGGACCTACGAGCAGTACTTC
- - TRBJ1-2 TRBV11-2 CASSLIGFNYGYTF TGTGCCAGCAGCCTTATCGGTTTTAACTATGGCTACACCTTC
TRBD2 - TRBJ2-3 TRBV18 CASSPFGLAGDDTQYF TGTGCCAGCTCACCCTTCGGACTAGCGGGGGACGATACGCAGTATTTT
TRBD1 - TRBJ2-2 TRBV5-4 CASSLALRQGASGELFF TGTGCCAGCAGCTTGGCTTTACGACAGGGGGCTAGCGGGGAGCTGTTTTTT
- - TRBJ2-2 TRBV19 CASSPRETARLPSGNTGELFF TGTGCCAGTAGTCCGCGGGAAACCGCACGTCTCCCCTCGGGTAACACCGGGGAGCTGTTTTTT
TRBD2 - TRBJ2-3 TRBV5-4 CASSFYVGGGALDTQYF TGTGCCAGCAGCTTTTACGTAGGCGGGGGGGCATTAGATACGCAGTATTTT
- - TRBJ1-2 TRBV11-2 CASSLAEGHYGYTF TGTGCCAGCAGCTTAGCGGAGGGGCACTATGGCTACACCTTC
TRBD1 - TRBJ1-2 TRBV5-4 CASIPGQGSGYGYTF TGTGCCAGCATCCCTGGACAGGGAAGTGGCTATGGCTACACCTTC
TRBD1 - TRBJ1-2 TRBV5-1 CASSLAQGQTIYGYTF TGCGCCAGCAGCTTGGCCCAGGGACAGACTATCTATGGCTACACCTTC
TRBD2 - TRBJ2-5 TRBV9 CASSVEDRGGRETQYF TGTGCCAGCAGCGTGGAGGACCGGGGGGGCCGAGAGACCCAGTACTTC
TRBD1 - TRBJ2-3 TRBV19 CAILDRVRDTQYF TGTGCCATCTTGGACAGGGTGAGAGATACGCAGTATTTT
TRBD1 - TRBJ2-2 TRBV7-7 CASSRNRGPDTGELFF TGTGCTAGCAGCCGCAACAGGGGGCCGGACACCGGGGAGCTGTTTTTT
- - TRBJ1-5 TRBV6-5 CASRKGGKSNQPQHF TGTGCCAGCAGAAAGGGAGGTAAGAGCAATCAGCCCCAGCATTTT
TRBD1 - TRBJ2-7 TRBV28 CASARTGFYEQYF TGTGCCAGCGCCCGGACAGGGTTCTACGAGCAGTACTTC
- - TRBJ1-1 TRBV18 CASSPRGGETEAFF TGTGCCAGCTCACCACGGGGCGGGGAGACTGAAGCTTTCTTT
- once TRBJ1-2 TRBV27 CASSSPRGGGYTF TGTGCCAGCAGTTCCCCTCGGGGGGGTGGCTACACCTTC
- - TRBJ2-2 TRBV15 CATSRAPGGRNTGELFF TGTGCCACCAGCAGAGCCCCGGGGGGCCGAAACACCGGGGAGCTGTTTTTT
TRBD2 - TRBJ2-1 TRBV19 CASSPETSNDEQFF TGTGCCAGTAGTCCCGAGACTAGCAACGATGAGCAGTTCTTC
TRBD2 once TRBJ2-5 TRBV11-1 CASSWGTSGRETQYF TGTGCCAGCAGCTGGGGGACTAGCGGGAGAGAGACCCAGTACTTC
- - TRBJ2-1 TRBV19 CASNGQGLFNEQFF TGTGCCAGTAACGGTCAGGGGCTTTTCAATGAGCAGTTCTTC
- - TRBJ1-2 TRBV14 CASSQGWAGDGYGYTF TGTGCCAGCAGCCAAGGTTGGGCGGGGGACGGCTATGGCTACACCTTC
- - TRBJ2-7 TRBV6-2/TRBV6-3 CASSSTGYWGYEQYF TGTGCCAGCAGTTCGACAGGTTACTGGGGCTACGAGCAGTACTTC
- - TRBJ1-2 TRBV6-1 CASRGGLWDYGYTF TGTGCCAGTAGGGGCGGTCTTTGGGACTATGGCTACACCTTC
- once TRBJ2-3 TRBV12-2 CASRSGPDTQYF TGTGCAAGTCGTTCAGGGCCAGATACGCAGTATTTT
TRBD1 once TRBJ1-4 TRBV15 CATNRGPEEKLFF TGTGCCACCAACAGGGGGCCGGAAGAAAAACTGTTTTTT
TRBD1 - TRBJ1-1 TRBV6-6 CASRPQGRDTEAFF TGTGCCAGCAGGCCACAGGGGCGGGACACTGAAGCTTTCTTT